Listed below are T cell receptor beta chains from one sample, sequenced in a study of cytomegalovirus exposure and HLA in healthy donors. Sequencing used immunoSEQ multiplex PCR; TCRdb keeps in-frame clones, though not all of them. The repertoire holds 100,000 to 150,000 clones, around 72% seen once, with less than 3.5% in the top ten. Input material: PBMCs. Every receptor here comes from a human donor in good health. Both conserved end residues are part of each CDR3. D genes are given only for firm matches. Part of the rows lack a size; the others show once, few, many or a class for expanded clones.

D,J,V,size,CDR3,DNA
-,TRBJ2-7,TRBV29-1,-,CSCGASSYEQYF,TGCAGCTGTGGGGCCTCCTCCTACGAGCAGTACTTC
TRBD2,TRBJ2-5,TRBV27,-,CASSGSGGTLGTQYF,TGTGCCAGCAGTGGCAGCGGGGGGACGCTGGGGACCCAGTACTTC
-,TRBJ1-1,TRBV6-5,-,CASSYSWTGGSTEAFF,TGTGCCAGCAGTTATTCCTGGACGGGGGGGAGCACTGAAGCTTTCTTT
-,TRBJ1-1,TRBV28,-,CASSSGDWSQAFF,TGTGCCAGCTCATCCGGGGACTGGTCTCAAGCTTTCTTT
-,TRBJ2-5,TRBV28,-,CASSASGGQETQYF,TGTGCCAGCAGTGCATCCGGTGGTCAAGAGACCCAGTACTTC
TRBD2,TRBJ2-1,TRBV27,-,CASRPTSGTGNEQFF,TGTGCCAGCAGGCCAACTAGCGGGACCGGGAATGAGCAGTTCTTC
TRBD1,TRBJ1-1,TRBV28,-,CASSPQGAWDTEAFF,TGTGCCAGCAGCCCTCAGGGGGCGTGGGACACTGAAGCTTTCTTT
-,TRBJ2-7,TRBV11-2,few,CASSLYGKIGGSYEQYF,TGTGCCAGCAGCTTATACGGCAAAATTGGCGGTTCCTACGAGCAGTACTTC
TRBD2,TRBJ2-7,TRBV5-6,few,CASSSGTSGRFHHEQYF,TGTGCCAGCAGCTCCGGGACTAGCGGGAGATTTCACCACGAGCAGTACTTC
TRBD2,TRBJ2-3,TRBV19,-,CASRLAGGGGRTDTQYF,TGTGCCAGTCGTTTAGCGGGAGGCGGGGGTCGCACAGATACACAGTATTTT
-,TRBJ2-7,TRBV2,-,CASSSLGGTPYEQYF,TGTGCCAGCTCTTCACTTGGGGGCACCCCCTACGAGCAGTACTTC
-,TRBJ2-1,TRBV27,-,CASSFQGTYNEQFF,TGTGCCAGCAGTTTTCAGGGAACCTACAATGAGCAGTTCTTC
TRBD2,TRBJ2-5,TRBV7-2,-,CASSLGGGGVRETQYF,TGTGCCAGCAGCTTAGGGGGTGGGGGGGTTCGGGAGACCCAGTACTTC
TRBD2,TRBJ2-1,TRBV6-5,-,CASSYYSSGFVEQFF,TGTGCCAGCAGTTACTACTCTAGCGGGTTCGTTGAGCAGTTCTTC
TRBD1,TRBJ1-2,TRBV9,-,CASSPRPKDRGPEWDYGYTF,TGTGCCAGCAGCCCTCGGCCCAAGGACAGGGGGCCAGAATGGGACTATGGCTACACCTTC
-,TRBJ1-5,TRBV5-6,-,CASSLAGGNQPQHF,TGTGCCAGCAGCTTGGCTGGGGGGAATCAGCCCCAGCATTTT
-,TRBJ2-7,TRBV2,few,CASSPRYEQYF,TGTGCCAGCAGTCCCCGTTACGAGCAGTACTTC
-,TRBJ2-7,TRBV2,-,CASKVPSTYEQYF,TGTGCCAGCAAAGTTCCGAGTACCTACGAGCAGTACTTC
TRBD2,TRBJ2-2,TRBV7-9,few,CASSPTTSGGNTGELFF,TGTGCCAGCAGCCCCACGACTAGCGGGGGGAACACCGGGGAGCTGTTTTTT
TRBD1,TRBJ1-5,TRBV19,-,CASSAGTGSNQPQHF,TGTGCCAGTAGTGCAGGGACAGGGAGTAATCAGCCCCAGCATTTT
TRBD1,TRBJ1-2,TRBV27,once,CASSLGTGHYGYTF,TGTGCCAGCAGTTTAGGGACAGGGCACTATGGCTACACCTTC
-,TRBJ1-3,TRBV2,few,CASSAGLSGNTIYF,TGTGCCAGCAGTGCGGGACTCTCTGGAAACACCATATATTTT
TRBD2,TRBJ2-3,TRBV6-4,-,CASSKLAGVAQYF,TGTGCCAGCAGTAAATTAGCGGGGGTGGCGCAGTATTTT
-,TRBJ2-6,TRBV6-5,few,CASSFRDTRGANVLTF,TGTGCCAGCAGTTTTCGGGACACTAGGGGGGCCAACGTCCTGACTTTC
TRBD2,TRBJ2-7,TRBV7-6,-,CATVGGSRYEQYF,TGTGCCACAGTCGGGGGGAGTAGGTACGAGCAGTACTTC
-,TRBJ1-6,TRBV5-5,-,CASSLSPINSPLHF,TGTGCCAGCAGCTTGTCCCCCATTAATTCACCCCTCCACTTT
TRBD1,TRBJ1-4,TRBV29-1,-,CSVTGANEKLFF,TGCAGCGTGACAGGGGCTAATGAAAAACTGTTTTTT